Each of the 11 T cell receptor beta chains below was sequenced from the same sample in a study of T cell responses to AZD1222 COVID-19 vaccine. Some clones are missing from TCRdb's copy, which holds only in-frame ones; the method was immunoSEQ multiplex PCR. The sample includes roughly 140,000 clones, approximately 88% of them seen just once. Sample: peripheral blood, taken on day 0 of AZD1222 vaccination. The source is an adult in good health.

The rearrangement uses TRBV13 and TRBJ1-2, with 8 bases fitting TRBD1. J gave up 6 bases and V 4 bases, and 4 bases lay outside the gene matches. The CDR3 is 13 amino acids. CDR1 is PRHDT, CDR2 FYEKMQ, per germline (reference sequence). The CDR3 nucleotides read TGTGCCAGCAGCTCCTCGGGACAGGATGGCTACACCTTC. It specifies CASSSSGQDGYTF.

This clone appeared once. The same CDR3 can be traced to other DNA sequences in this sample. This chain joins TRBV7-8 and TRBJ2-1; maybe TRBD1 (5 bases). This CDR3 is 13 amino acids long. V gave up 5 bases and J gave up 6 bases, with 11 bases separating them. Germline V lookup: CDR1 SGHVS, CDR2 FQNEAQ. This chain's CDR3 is CASSPLGVNEQFF. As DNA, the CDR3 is TGTGCCAGCAGCCCCCTAGGGGTCAATGAGCAGTTCTTC.

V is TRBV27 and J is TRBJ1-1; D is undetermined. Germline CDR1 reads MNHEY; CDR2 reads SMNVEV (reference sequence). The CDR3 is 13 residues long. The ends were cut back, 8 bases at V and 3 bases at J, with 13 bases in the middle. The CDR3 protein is CASGWSQYTEAFF. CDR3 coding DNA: TGTGCCAGCGGCTGGTCGCAGTACACTGAAGCTTTCTTT.

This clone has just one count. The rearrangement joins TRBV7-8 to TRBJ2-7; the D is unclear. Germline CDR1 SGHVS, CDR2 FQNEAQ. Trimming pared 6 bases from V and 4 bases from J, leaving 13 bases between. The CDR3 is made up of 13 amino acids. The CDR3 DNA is TGTGCCAGCAGACCAACGGCGGATTACGAGCAGTACTTC. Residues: CASRPTADYEQYF.

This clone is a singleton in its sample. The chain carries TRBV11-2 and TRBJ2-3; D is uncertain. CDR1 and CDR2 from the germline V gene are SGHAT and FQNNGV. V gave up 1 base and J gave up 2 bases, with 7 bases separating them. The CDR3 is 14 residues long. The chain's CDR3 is CASSLGLVTDTQYF. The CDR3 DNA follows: TGTGCCAGCAGCTTAGGGCTAGTCACAGATACGCAGTATTTT.

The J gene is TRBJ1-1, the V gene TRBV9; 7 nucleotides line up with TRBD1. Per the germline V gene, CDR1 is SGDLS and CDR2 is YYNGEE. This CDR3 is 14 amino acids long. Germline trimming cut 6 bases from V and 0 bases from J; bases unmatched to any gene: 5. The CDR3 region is CASNRDSLNTEAFF. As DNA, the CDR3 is TGTGCCAGCAATCGGGACAGCTTGAACACTGAAGCTTTCTTT. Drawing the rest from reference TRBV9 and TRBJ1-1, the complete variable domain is DSGVTQTPKHLITATGQRVTLRCSPRSGDLSVYWYQQSLDQGLQFLIQYYNGEERAKGNILERFSAQQFPDLHSELNLSSLELGDSALYFCASNRDSLNTEAFFGQGTRLTVV.

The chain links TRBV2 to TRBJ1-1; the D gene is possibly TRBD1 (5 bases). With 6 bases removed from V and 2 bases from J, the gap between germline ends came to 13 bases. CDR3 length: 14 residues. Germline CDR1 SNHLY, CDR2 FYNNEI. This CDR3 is CASRSGTANTEAFF. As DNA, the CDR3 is TGTGCCAGCAGGTCCGGGACGGCCAACACTGAAGCTTTCTTT.

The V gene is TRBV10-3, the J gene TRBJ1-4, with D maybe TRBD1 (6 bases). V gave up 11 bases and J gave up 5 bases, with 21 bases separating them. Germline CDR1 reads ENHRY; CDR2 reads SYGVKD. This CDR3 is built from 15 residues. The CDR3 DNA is TGTGCCCCCGCGGGAGGGGGTCGGGTGAATGAAAAACTGTTTTTT. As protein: CAPAGGGRVNEKLFF.

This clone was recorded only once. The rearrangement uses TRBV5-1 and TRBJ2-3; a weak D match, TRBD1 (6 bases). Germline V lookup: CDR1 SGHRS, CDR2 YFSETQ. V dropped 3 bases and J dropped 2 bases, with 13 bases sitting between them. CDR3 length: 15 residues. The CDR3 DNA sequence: TGCGCCAGCAGCTCTTACAGGGCCCTCACAGATACGCAGTATTTT. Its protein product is CASSSYRALTDTQYF.

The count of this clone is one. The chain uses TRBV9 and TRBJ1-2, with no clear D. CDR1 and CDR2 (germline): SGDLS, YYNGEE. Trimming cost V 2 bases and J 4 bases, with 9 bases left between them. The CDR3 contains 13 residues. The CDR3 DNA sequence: TGTGCCAGCAGCGTCCTACCCGTCTATGGCTACACCTTC. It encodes CASSVLPVYGYTF. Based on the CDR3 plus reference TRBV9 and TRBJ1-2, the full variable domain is DSGVTQTPKHLITATGQRVTLRCSPRSGDLSVYWYQQSLDQGLQFLIQYYNGEERAKGNILERFSAQQFPDLHSELNLSSLELGDSALYFCASSVLPVYGYTFGSGTRLTVV.

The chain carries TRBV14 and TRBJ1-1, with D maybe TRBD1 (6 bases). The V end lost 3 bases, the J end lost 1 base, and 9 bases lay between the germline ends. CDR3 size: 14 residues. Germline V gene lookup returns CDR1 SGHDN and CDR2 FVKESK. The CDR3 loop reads CASSHIRGNTEAFF. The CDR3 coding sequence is TGTGCCAGCAGCCACATCAGGGGGAACACTGAAGCTTTCTTT.